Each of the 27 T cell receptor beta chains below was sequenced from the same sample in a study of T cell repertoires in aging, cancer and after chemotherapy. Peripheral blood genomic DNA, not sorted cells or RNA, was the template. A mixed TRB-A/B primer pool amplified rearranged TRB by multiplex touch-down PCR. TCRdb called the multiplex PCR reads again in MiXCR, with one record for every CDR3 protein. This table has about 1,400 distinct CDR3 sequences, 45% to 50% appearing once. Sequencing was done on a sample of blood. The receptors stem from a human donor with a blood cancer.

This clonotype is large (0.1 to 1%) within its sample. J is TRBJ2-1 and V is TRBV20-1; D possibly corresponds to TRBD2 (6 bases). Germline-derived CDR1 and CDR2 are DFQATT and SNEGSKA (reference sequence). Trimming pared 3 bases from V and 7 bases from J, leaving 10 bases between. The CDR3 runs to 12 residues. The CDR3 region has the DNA TGCAGTGCTAGTGACCTAGCGAATGAGCAGTTCTTC. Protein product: CSASDLANEQFF.

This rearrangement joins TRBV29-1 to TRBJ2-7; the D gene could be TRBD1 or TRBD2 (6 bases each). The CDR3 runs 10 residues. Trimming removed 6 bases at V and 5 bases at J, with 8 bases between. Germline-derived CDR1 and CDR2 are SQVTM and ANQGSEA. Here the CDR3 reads CSVGGNEQYF. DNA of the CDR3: TGCAGCGTCGGGGGCAACGAGCAGTACTTC.

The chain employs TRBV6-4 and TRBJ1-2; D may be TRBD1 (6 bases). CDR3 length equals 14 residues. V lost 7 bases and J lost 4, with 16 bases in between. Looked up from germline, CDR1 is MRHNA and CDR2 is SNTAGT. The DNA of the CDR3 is TGTGCCAGCAACCCGACAGGAAACTCCTATGGCTACACCTTC. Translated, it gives CASNPTGNSYGYTF.

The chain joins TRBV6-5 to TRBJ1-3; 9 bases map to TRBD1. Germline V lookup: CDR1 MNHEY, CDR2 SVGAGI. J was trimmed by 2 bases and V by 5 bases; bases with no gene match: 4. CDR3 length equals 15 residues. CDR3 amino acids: CASSKGQGTGNTIYF. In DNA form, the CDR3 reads TGTGCCAGCAGTAAAGGACAGGGGACTGGAAACACCATATATTTT.

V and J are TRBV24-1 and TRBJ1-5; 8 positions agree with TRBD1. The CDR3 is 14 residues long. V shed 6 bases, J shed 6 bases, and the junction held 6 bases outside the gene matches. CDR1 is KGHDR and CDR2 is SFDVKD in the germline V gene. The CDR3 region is CATSLGQGRQPQHF. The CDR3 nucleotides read TGTGCCACCAGTCTCGGACAGGGACGTCAGCCCCAGCATTTT.

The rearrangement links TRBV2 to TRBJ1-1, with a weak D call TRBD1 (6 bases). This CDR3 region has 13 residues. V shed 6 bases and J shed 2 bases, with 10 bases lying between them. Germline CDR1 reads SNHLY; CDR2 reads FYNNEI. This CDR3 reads CASSDRYNTEAFF. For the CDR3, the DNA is TGTGCCAGCAGCGACAGGTATAACACTGAAGCTTTCTTT.

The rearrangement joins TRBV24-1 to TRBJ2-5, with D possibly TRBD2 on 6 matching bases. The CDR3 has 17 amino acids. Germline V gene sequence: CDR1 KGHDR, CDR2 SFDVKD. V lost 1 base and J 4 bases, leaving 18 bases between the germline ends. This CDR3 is CATSDFRGTSAGETQYF. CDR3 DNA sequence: TGTGCCACCAGTGATTTTCGAGGCACCTCAGCGGGAGAGACCCAGTACTTC.

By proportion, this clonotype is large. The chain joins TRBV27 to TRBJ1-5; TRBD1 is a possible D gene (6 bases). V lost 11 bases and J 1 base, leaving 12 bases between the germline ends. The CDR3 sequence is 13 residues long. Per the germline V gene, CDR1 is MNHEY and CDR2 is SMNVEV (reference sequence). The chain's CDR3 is CASRQGSNQPQHF. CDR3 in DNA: TGTGCCTCGAGGCAGGGGAGCAATCAGCCCCAGCATTTT.

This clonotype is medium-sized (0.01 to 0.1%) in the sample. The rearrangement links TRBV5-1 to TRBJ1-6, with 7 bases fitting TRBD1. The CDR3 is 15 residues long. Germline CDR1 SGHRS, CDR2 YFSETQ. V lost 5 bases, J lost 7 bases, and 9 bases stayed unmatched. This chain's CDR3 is CASRRVGTANSPLHF. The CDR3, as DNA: TGCGCCAGCAGACGCGTGGGGACAGCAAATTCACCCCTCCACTTT.

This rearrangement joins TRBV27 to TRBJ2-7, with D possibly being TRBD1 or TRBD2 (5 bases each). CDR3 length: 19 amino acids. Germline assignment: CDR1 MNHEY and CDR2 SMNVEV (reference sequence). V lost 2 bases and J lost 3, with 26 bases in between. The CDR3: CASSLTPPGTAVSFYEQYF. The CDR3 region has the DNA TGTGCCAGCAGTTTAACCCCCCCCGGGACGGCTGTCAGCTTCTACGAGCAGTACTTC.

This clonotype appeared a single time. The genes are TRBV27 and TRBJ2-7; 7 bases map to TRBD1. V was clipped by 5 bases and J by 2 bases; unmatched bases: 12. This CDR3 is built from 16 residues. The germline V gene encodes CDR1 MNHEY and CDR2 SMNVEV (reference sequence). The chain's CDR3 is CASSPTGLTSPYEQYF. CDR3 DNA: TGTGCCAGCAGTCCGACAGGGCTGACATCTCCCTACGAGCAGTACTTC.

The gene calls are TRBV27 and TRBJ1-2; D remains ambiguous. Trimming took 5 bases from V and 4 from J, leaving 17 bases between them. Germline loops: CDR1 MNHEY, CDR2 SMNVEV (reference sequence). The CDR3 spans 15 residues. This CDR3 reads CASSTSPHVAYGYTF. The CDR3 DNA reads TGTGCCAGCAGTACGAGTCCCCACGTGGCCTATGGCTACACCTTC.

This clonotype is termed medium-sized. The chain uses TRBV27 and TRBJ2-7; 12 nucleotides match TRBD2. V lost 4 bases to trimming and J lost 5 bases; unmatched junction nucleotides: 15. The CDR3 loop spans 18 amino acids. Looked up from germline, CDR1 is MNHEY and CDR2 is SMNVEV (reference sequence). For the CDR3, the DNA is TGTGCCAGCAGTTCTCGACTAGCGGGAGAGCCGAGGGGCCACGAGCAGTACTTC. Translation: CASSSRLAGEPRGHEQYF.

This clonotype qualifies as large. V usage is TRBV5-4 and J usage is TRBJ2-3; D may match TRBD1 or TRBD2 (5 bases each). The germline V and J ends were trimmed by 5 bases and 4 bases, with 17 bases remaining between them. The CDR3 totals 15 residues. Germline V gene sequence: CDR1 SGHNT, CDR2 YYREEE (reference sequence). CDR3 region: CASSVGAGGADTQYF. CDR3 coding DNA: TGTGCCAGCAGTGTCGGGGCAGGTGGTGCAGATACGCAGTATTTT.

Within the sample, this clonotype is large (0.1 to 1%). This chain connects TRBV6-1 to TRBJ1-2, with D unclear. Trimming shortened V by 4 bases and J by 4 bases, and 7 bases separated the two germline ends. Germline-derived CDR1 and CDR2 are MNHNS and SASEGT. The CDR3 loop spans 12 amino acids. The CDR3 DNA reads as TGTGCCAGCAGTGCCTTCGCCTATGGCTACACCTTC. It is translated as CASSAFAYGYTF.

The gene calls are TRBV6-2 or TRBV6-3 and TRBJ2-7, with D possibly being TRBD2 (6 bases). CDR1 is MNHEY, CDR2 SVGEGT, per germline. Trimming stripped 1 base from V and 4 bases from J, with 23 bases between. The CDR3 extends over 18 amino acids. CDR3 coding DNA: TGTGCCAGCAGTTACTACCCATGGCTAGCGACTGAGGGTTACGAGCAGTACTTC. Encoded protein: CASSYYPWLATEGYEQYF.

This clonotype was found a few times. The CDR3 protein is CASSIGLAGGRRTQYF. CDR3 bases: TGTGCCAGTAGTATAGGGCTAGCGGGAGGCCGGAGGACCCAGTACTTC. This chain joins TRBV19 and TRBJ2-5; TRBD2 aligns across 11 bases. CDR3 length equals 16 residues. The germline gives CDR1 LNHDA, CDR2 SQIVND (reference sequence). V lost 1 base and J lost 7; bases outside the gene matches: 8.

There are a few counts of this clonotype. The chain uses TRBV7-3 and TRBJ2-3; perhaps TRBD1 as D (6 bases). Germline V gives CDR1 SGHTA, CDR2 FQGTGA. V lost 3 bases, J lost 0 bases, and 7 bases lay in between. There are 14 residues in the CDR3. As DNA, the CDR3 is TGTGCCAGCAGCTTCGGACAGAGCACAGATACGCAGTATTTT. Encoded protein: CASSFGQSTDTQYF.

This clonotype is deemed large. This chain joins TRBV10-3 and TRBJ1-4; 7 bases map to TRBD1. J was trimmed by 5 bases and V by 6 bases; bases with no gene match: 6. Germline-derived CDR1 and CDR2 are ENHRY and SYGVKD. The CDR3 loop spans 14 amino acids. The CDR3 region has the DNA TGTGCCATCAGGGGGGGACAGAGAAATGAAAAACTGTTTTTT. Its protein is CAIRGGQRNEKLFF.

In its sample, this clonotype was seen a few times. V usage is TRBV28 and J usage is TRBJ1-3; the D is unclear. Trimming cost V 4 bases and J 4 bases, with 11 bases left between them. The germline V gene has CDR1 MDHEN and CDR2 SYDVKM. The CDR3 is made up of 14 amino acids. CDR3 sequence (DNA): TGTGCCAGCAGTTCGCAGGTCTCGGGAAACACCATATATTTT. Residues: CASSSQVSGNTIYF.

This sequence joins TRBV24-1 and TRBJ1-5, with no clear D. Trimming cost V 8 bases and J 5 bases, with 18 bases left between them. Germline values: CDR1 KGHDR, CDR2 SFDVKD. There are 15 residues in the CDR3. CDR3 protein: CATIRALRRDQPQHF. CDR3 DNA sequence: TGTGCCACCATTAGAGCCCTTAGGAGGGATCAGCCCCAGCATTTT.

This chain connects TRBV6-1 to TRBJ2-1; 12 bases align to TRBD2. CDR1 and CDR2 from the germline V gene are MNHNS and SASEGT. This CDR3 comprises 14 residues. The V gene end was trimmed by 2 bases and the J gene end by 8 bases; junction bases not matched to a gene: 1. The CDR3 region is CASSELAGGHEQFF. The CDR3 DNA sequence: TGTGCCAGCAGTGAACTAGCGGGGGGGCATGAGCAGTTCTTC.

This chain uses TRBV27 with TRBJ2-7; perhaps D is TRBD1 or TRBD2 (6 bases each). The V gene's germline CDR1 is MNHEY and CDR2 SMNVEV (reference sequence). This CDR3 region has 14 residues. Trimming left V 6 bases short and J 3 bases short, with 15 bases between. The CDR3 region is CASRARGTSYEQYF. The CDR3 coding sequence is TGTGCCAGCAGAGCGCGCGGGACAAGCTACGAGCAGTACTTC.

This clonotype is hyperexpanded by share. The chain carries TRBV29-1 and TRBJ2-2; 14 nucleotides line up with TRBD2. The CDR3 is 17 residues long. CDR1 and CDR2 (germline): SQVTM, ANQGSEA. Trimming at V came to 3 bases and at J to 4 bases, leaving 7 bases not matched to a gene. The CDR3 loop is CSVDGGLAGGGTGELFF. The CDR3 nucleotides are TGCAGCGTTGATGGCGGACTAGCGGGAGGTGGCACCGGGGAGCTGTTTTTT.

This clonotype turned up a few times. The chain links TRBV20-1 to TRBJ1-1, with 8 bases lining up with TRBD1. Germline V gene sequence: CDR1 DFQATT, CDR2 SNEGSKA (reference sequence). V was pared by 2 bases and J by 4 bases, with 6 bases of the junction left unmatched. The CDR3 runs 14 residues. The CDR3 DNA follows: TGCAGTGCTAGACAGGGGGCGCGGGGCACTGAAGCTTTCTTT. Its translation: CSARQGARGTEAFF.

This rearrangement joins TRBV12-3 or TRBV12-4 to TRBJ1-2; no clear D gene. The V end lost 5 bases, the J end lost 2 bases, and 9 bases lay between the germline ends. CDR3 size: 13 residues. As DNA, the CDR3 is TGTGCCAGCAGTCCCCAGGTCAACTATGGCTACACCTTC. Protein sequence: CASSPQVNYGYTF.

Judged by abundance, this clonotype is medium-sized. The CDR3 spells CASSPGTVTGELFF. CDR3 coding DNA: TGTGCCAGCAGCCCGGGGACGGTCACCGGGGAGCTGTTTTTT. The rearrangement joins TRBV7-2 to TRBJ2-2, with D perhaps being TRBD1 or TRBD2 (5 bases each). Trimming took 5 bases from V and 4 from J, leaving 11 bases between them. CDR3 length: 14 amino acids. Germline CDR1 is SGHTA and CDR2 is FQGNSA.